The clone carrying this TCR beta chain was detected ten times or more. Its target is not known. This CDR3 has 15 residues. Trimming took off 4 bases at V and 10 bases at J, with 20 bases between the two ends. From germline, CDR1 is SGHKS and CDR2 YYEKEE (reference sequence). This specimen comes from a study of blood T cells in healthy people across ages. Study information: About one barcoded beta molecule per two T cells was the capture yield of template switching.

Overall study findings and caveats: While age rose, TCR beta diversity per million T cells dropped in a roughly linear way.

For the second PCR, which ran for roughly 7 to 11 cycles, a sample-barcoded 5' primer and a J-beta primer mix were used. All samples yielded 2.5 million or more CDR3-containing paired-end reads. A single record per CDR3 protein comes from TCRdb applying MiXCR to the 5' RACE reads. Among more than 800,000 distinct CDR3 sequences, around 28% were seen once, and the ten largest hold 15% to 20%. Healthy individuals of Caucasian origin from Russia, aged 6 to 90, served as donors. This receptor was identified in a woman older than 75 in good health. V and J are TRBV5-5 and TRBJ1-4, with D perhaps TRBD1 (5 bases). Specimen: blood. The CDR3 is CASSPRAMDSGKLFF. CDR3 nucleotide sequence: TGTGCCAGCAGCCCCAGGGCAATGGATAGCGGAAAACTGTTTTTT.